The 19 T cell receptor beta chains presented below share a single source sample, sequenced in a study of cytomegalovirus exposure and HLA in healthy donors (dated by TCRdb to between 2016 and 2019). The protocol used for the library was the immunoSEQ multiplex PCR assay. In TCRdb, the immuneACCESS table is reduced to in-frame sequences with V and J assigned. These tables do not hold every clone; where another copy was compared, an unresolved V gene accounts for under half, and the others remain unexplained. Present in this sample are more than 55,000 clones, roughly 90% of which were seen just once. About 2.9% of the sample belongs to the ten largest clones. Sample: PBMCs. The source of these receptors is a man aged 18 to 30 in good health and CMV-seronegative.

This chain uses TRBV30 with TRBJ2-1, with 14 bases fitting TRBD2. The CDR3 covers 13 residues. In germline, CDR1 is GTSNPN, CDR2 SVGIG (reference sequence). J was trimmed by 11 bases and V by 3 bases; bases with no gene match: 3. Here the CDR3 DNA reads TGTGCCTGGAGGGGACTAGCGGGAGATAAGCAGTTCTTC. Translated: CAWRGLAGDKQFF.

This chain connects TRBV28 to TRBJ2-5; D may be TRBD2 (6 bases). CDR1 and CDR2 from the germline V gene are MDHEN and SYDVKM. The V and J ends lost 3 bases and 1 base respectively, with 9 bases between them. The length of the CDR3 is 14 residues. CDR3 sequence: CASSFGGTQETQYF. The CDR3 region has the DNA TGTGCCAGCAGTTTTGGAGGGACCCAAGAGACCCAGTACTTC.

This clone came up a few times. This chain links TRBV7-6 with TRBJ2-7; 9 bases are a match to TRBD1. CDR3 length: 15 residues. Germline CDR1 is SGHVS and CDR2 is FNYEAQ. V gave up 0 bases and J gave up 4 bases; unmatched junction bases: 4. Here the CDR3 DNA reads TGTGCCAGCAGCTTAGCGACCGGGACAGGGTACGAGCAGTACTTC. Protein product: CASSLATGTGYEQYF.

The V gene is TRBV27, the J gene TRBJ1-5; no clear D. This CDR3 region has 13 residues. The germline CDR1 and CDR2 sequences are MNHEY and SMNVEV (reference sequence). The V gene lost 0 bases and the J gene lost 5 bases, with 5 bases spanning the gap. The CDR3 sequence: CASSLSPDQPQHF. The DNA of the CDR3 is TGTGCCAGCAGTTTATCGCCGGATCAGCCCCAGCATTTT.

The genes are TRBV5-5 and TRBJ1-5; the D gene is possibly TRBD1 (5 bases). The CDR3 runs to 16 residues. Germline V lookup: CDR1 SGHKS, CDR2 YYEKEE (reference sequence). V was trimmed by 0 bases and J by 4 bases, leaving 14 bases between them. The CDR3 DNA is TGTGCCAGCAGCTTGGTAGCGGGGGTGCCTAATCAGCCCCAGCATTTT. Translating it yields CASSLVAGVPNQPQHF.

The chain is built from TRBV11-3 and TRBJ2-5; possibly TRBD2 for D (5 bases). The germline V and J ends were trimmed by 3 bases and 4 bases, with 9 bases remaining between them. This CDR3 has 13 amino acids. CDR1 SGHNT and CDR2 YENEEA come from the germline V gene. CDR3 sequence (DNA): TGTGCCAGCAGCTTTCGGGCGGGAGAGACCCAGTACTTC. Its translation is CASSFRAGETQYF.

The chain links TRBV2 to TRBJ2-2; D possibly corresponds to TRBD2 (6 bases). The CDR3 extends over 14 amino acids. The V end lost 6 bases, the J end lost 5 bases, and 13 bases lay between the germline ends. CDR1 and CDR2 from the germline V gene are SNHLY and FYNNEI. The CDR3, as DNA: TGTGCCAGCAGATATAGTAGCGGTACCGGGGAGCTGTTTTTT. Protein: CASRYSSGTGELFF. Using reference TRBV2 and TRBJ2-2 for the parts outside the CDR3, the full variable domain is EPEVTQTPSHQVTQMGQEVILRCVPISNHLYFYWYRQILGQKVEFLVSFYNNEISEKSEIFDDQFSVERPDGSNFTLKIRSTKLEDSAMYFCASRYSSGTGELFFGEGSRLTVL.

The rearrangement joins TRBV6-1 to TRBJ1-1; D may be TRBD1 (6 bases). Trimming pared 3 bases from V and 2 bases from J, leaving 10 bases between. The CDR3 is 14 residues long. CDR1 and CDR2 (germline): MNHNS, SASEGT. The CDR3 reads CASSDRGLNTEAFF. Written as DNA, the CDR3 is TGTGCCAGCAGTGACAGGGGCCTAAACACTGAAGCTTTCTTT.

The chain carries TRBV2 and TRBJ1-3; TRBD1 matches at 11 bases. The V segment lost 5 bases and the J segment 4 bases; nucleotides outside the gene matches: 4. CDR3 length: 15 amino acids. The germline V gene encodes CDR1 SNHLY and CDR2 FYNNEI. As DNA, the CDR3 is TGTGCCAGCAGTCAGGACAGGGGGCAAGGAAACACCATATATTTT. This encodes CASSQDRGQGNTIYF.

The J gene is TRBJ2-3, the V gene TRBV5-5; 8 bases map to TRBD2. The CDR3 totals 17 residues. Germline loops: CDR1 SGHKS, CDR2 YYEKEE (reference sequence). V trimming: 0 bases; J trimming: 3 bases; junction bases outside the gene matches: 9. The CDR3 sequence: CASSLDQREMVTDTQYF. The CDR3 region has the DNA TGTGCCAGCAGCTTGGACCAGCGGGAGATGGTTACAGATACGCAGTATTTT. Full variable domain (rest looked up from reference TRBV5-5 and TRBJ2-3): DAGVTQSPTHLIKTRGQQVTLRCSPISGHKSVSWYQQVLGQGPQFIFQYYEKEERGRGNFPDRFSARQFPNYSSELNVNALLLGDSALYLCASSLDQREMVTDTQYFGPGTRLTVL.

CDR3 residues: CAWSLGTGQDEQYF. The CDR3 DNA sequence: TGTGCCTGGAGTTTAGGGACAGGGCAAGACGAGCAGTACTTC. The chain combines TRBV30 with TRBJ2-7, with TRBD1 identical over 9 bases. CDR3 length: 14 amino acids. V lost 2 bases to trimming and J lost 5 bases; unmatched junction nucleotides: 7. The germline CDR1 and CDR2 sequences are GTSNPN and SVGIG (reference sequence).

This clone came up a few times. V gene TRBV10-3 combines with J gene TRBJ2-7, with D hard to call. The CDR3 spans 11 residues. V shed 8 bases and J shed 0 bases, with 5 bases lying between them. The germline gives CDR1 ENHRY, CDR2 SYGVKD. CDR3 sequence: CAIRNSYEQYF. The DNA of the CDR3 is TGTGCCATCCGTAACTCCTACGAGCAGTACTTC.

The V gene is TRBV7-2, the J gene TRBJ2-3; TRBD2 might be the D (6 bases). Per the germline V gene, CDR1 is SGHTA and CDR2 is FQGNSA. Trimming removed 2 bases from V and 0 bases from J, with 9 bases in between. The CDR3 totals 15 residues. The CDR3 spells CASSLPGTSTDTQYF. CDR3 nucleotides: TGTGCCAGCAGCTTACCCGGGACTAGCACAGATACGCAGTATTTT.

The chain couples TRBV6-6 to TRBJ2-3; D remains ambiguous. Germline loops: CDR1 MNHNY, CDR2 SVGAGI (reference sequence). The CDR3 has 13 amino acids. V was trimmed by 5 bases and J by 4 bases, leaving 10 bases between them. In DNA form, the CDR3 reads TGTGCCAGCAGTGCCCGAGAGGCAGATACGCAGTATTTT. Encoded protein: CASSAREADTQYF.

The chain links TRBV4-2 to TRBJ2-7; 8 bases map to TRBD2. CDR1 and CDR2 (germline): LGHNA, YNFKEQ. Unmatched junction bases numbered 3, after V lost 0 bases and J lost 2 bases. The CDR3 is made up of 15 amino acids. CDR3 residues: CASSQDTSGAYEQYF. The DNA of the CDR3 is TGTGCCAGCAGCCAAGATACTAGCGGCGCCTACGAGCAGTACTTC.

To note about this clone: A junction boundary mismatches the germline segment, possibly from a read error. The rearrangement uses TRBV14 and TRBJ2-4, with D possibly being TRBD1 (5 bases). This CDR3 is built from 11 residues. Looked up from germline, CDR1 is SGHDN and CDR2 is FVKESK. CDR3 nucleotides: TGTGCCAGCAGCCAAATGGGGCCACTAAGTTTC. It is translated as CASSQMGPLSF.

CDR3: CASSLEGQNYNEQFF. The CDR3 DNA reads as TGTGCCAGCAGCTTAGAGGGGCAAAATTACAATGAGCAGTTCTTC. The rearrangement uses TRBV11-2 and TRBJ2-1; a weak D match, TRBD1 (5 bases). V was pared by 0 bases and J by 4 bases, with 10 bases between. Germline-derived CDR1 and CDR2 are SGHAT and FQNNGV. This CDR3 comprises 15 residues.

The V gene is TRBV25-1, the J gene TRBJ2-7; a possible D gene is TRBD1 (5 bases). Germline assignment: CDR1 MGHDK and CDR2 SYGVNS. This CDR3 comprises 15 residues. Trimming left V 5 bases short and J 0 bases short, with 14 bases between. CDR3 nucleotide sequence: TGTGCCAGCAGTCCCCGCCAAGGGGACTCCTACGAGCAGTACTTC. Its translation is CASSPRQGDSYEQYF.

The chain couples TRBV7-2 to TRBJ2-6; tentative D call: TRBD1 (6 bases). Germline CDR1 reads SGHTA; CDR2 reads FQGNSA. The CDR3 runs 15 residues. V gave up 3 bases and J gave up 0 bases, with 6 bases separating them. CDR3 sequence: CASSLDSSGANVLTF. The CDR3 DNA follows: TGTGCCAGCAGCTTGGACAGCTCTGGGGCCAACGTCCTGACTTTC.